This is a list of T cell receptor beta chains from one sample in a study of regulatory T cells in long-lasting Graves disease. TCRdb used MiXCR to reprocess the multiplex PCR reads, holding one entry per CDR3 protein. The data hold some 420,000 distinct CDR3 sequences, with 20% to 25% observed a single time. This sample comprised peripheral blood mononuclear cells (PBMCs), obtained when the disease was refractory, from a patient treated with antithyroid drugs. All receptors derive from a female donor with Graves disease. CDR3s include the opening cysteine and the closing phenylalanine or tryptophan. A D gene is named only where the DNA matches it firmly. Clone size, where shown, is once, few, many, or a class for clones that have expanded.

TRBD1,NA,TRBV29-1,TRBJ1-1,TGCAGCGTAGGACAGGGGGCAAGGGACACTGAAGCTTTCTTT,CSVGQGARDTEAFF
TRBD2,few,TRBV6-2/TRBV6-3,TRBJ2-5,TGTGCCAGCAGTCCGACTAGCGGGGTCCAAGAGACCCAGTACTTC,CASSPTSGVQETQYF
TRBD1,few,TRBV10-3,TRBJ2-7,TGTGCCATCAGTGAGTCGATCCGGGACAGCCCCTACGAGCAGTACTTC,CAISESIRDSPYEQYF
TRBD2,NA,TRBV6-9,TRBJ2-5,TGTGCCAGCAGTTCAAAGCGGGAGTCACCCCAAGAGACCCAGTACTTC,CASSSKRESPQETQYF
TRBD1,NA,TRBV7-9,TRBJ2-7,TGTGCCAGCAGCTTTATTTCCGGGACAGGGTACTACGAGCAGTACTTC,CASSFISGTGYYEQYF
NA,many,TRBV29-1,TRBJ1-2,TGCAGCGTTGAGGCGGGCGAAGCTAACTATGGCTACACCTTC,CSVEAGEANYGYTF
NA,many,TRBV28,TRBJ2-5,TGTGCCAGCAATTCCCCCGGGCCTTTGGAGACCCAGTACTTC,CASNSPGPLETQYF
TRBD1,many,TRBV12-3/TRBV12-4,TRBJ1-1,TGTGCCAGCAGCCGCACAGGGGGTGGAGGAGAAGCTTTCTTT,CASSRTGGGGEAFF
NA,NA,TRBV28,TRBJ2-1,TGTGCCAGCAGCCATCAGGGGGGAAGTTCCCTCTACAATGAGCAGTTCTTC,CASSHQGGSSLYNEQFF
NA,few,TRBV10-3,TRBJ2-2,TGTGCCACGACCCAGGAGGTTGGCACCGGGGAGCTGTTTTTT,CATTQEVGTGELFF
NA,many,TRBV12-3/TRBV12-4,TRBJ1-1,TGTGCCAGCAGTTGGTCGAGGACGGTCGCTGAAGCTTTCTTT,CASSWSRTVAEAFF
NA,few,TRBV6-5,TRBJ2-7,TGTGCCAGCAGTTATACTAGCCACCGGTGGCAGTACTTC,CASSYTSHRWQYF
NA,NA,TRBV9,TRBJ1-3,TGTGCCAGCAGCCCGAGAGGATTGTCACAAGGAAACACCATATATTTT,CASSPRGLSQGNTIYF
TRBD2,NA,TRBV20-1,TRBJ2-2,TGCAGTGCATTAGCGGGGATGAACACCGGGGAGCTGTTTTTT,CSALAGMNTGELFF
NA,NA,TRBV3-1,TRBJ2-5,TGTGCCAGCAGCCAAGGGGTCGGACGGGAGACCCAGTACTTC,CASSQGVGRETQYF
NA,NA,TRBV19,TRBJ1-2,TGTGCCAGTCAAGCAACAGGAGGCTACACCTTC,CASQATGGYTF
TRBD2,NA,TRBV19,TRBJ2-7,TGTGCCAGTAGTCCCACTAGCGGGTTCTACGAGCAGTACTTC,CASSPTSGFYEQYF
NA,NA,TRBV7-3,TRBJ2-2,TGTGCCAGCAGCTTAGGCGATGTCGGGGAGCTGTTTTTT,CASSLGDVGELFF
NA,NA,TRBV5-1,TRBJ2-4,TGCGCCAGCAGCTTGTACGGGACAGAGGAGGGGAACATTCAGTACTTC,CASSLYGTEEGNIQYF
NA,few,TRBV19,TRBJ1-2,TGTGCCAGTAGTATTACAGGGTTGACCAACTATGGCTACACCTTC,CASSITGLTNYGYTF
TRBD2,few,TRBV6-1,TRBJ2-7,TGTGCCAGCAGCAGCGGGACTAGCGGGGGTAGATTATACGAGCAGTACTTC,CASSSGTSGGRLYEQYF
NA,many,TRBV12-3/TRBV12-4,TRBJ1-1,TGTGCCAGCAGTTCCCGGGAGAACACTGAAGCTTTCTTT,CASSSRENTEAFF
NA,many,TRBV7-2,TRBJ1-2,TGTGCCAGCAGCTTAGAGGGCAGGGATTATGGCTACACCTTC,CASSLEGRDYGYTF
NA,many,TRBV6-9,TRBJ1-1,TGTGCCAGCAGTTATCGGGACATCACCACTGAAGCTTTCTTT,CASSYRDITTEAFF
NA,many,TRBV2,TRBJ1-1,TGTGCCAGCAGTGAGATGGGTAGCATGAACACTGAAGCTTTCTTT,CASSEMGSMNTEAFF
NA,few,TRBV4-1,TRBJ2-6,TGCGCCAGCAGCCAAGTCGACAGCTCTGGGGCCAACGTCCTGACTTTC,CASSQVDSSGANVLTF
NA,NA,TRBV9,TRBJ1-6,TGTGCCAGCAGCGTAGCGGGTTCGGATTCACCCCTCCACTTT,CASSVAGSDSPLHF
TRBD1,many,TRBV11-2,TRBJ1-2,TGTGCCAGCAGCTTGGGACAGCAACATAACTATGGCTACACCTTC,CASSLGQQHNYGYTF